This T cell receptor beta chain was recovered during a study of blood T cells in healthy people across ages. V lost 6 bases and J lost 0, with 6 bases in between. CDR3 length equals 13 residues. Germline V lookup: CDR1 MNHEY, CDR2 SVGAGI. Together with a sample-barcoded 5' primer, a J-beta primer mix was included in a second PCR lasting about 7 to 11 cycles. MiXCR, run by TCRdb on the 5' RACE reads, gives a single entry per CDR3 protein. The sample includes hundreds of thousands of distinct CDR3 sequences, about 42% seen only once; the top ten take 20% to 25%. The chain joins TRBV6-5 to TRBJ1-3, with unresolved D. This receptor was identified in an older woman in good health. The source material was blood. CDR3 sequence: CASSAPSGNTIYF. CDR3 nucleotides: TGTGCCAGCAGCGCACCCTCTGGAAACACCATATATTTT.